The subject of this entry is one TCR beta chain. The antigen remains unidentified. Germline V gives CDR1 MNHEY, CDR2 SVGAGI. The CDR3 consists of 14 residues. The V end was cut by 3 bases, the J end by 7 bases, with 15 bases between. Produced via immunoSEQ multiplex PCR; TCRdb's table is partial and in-frame only. The sample lists 110,000 or so clones, around 94% occurring once. The record originates from a study of brain T cells in children with intractable seizures. General study results and limits: HCMV serostatus was not known, and viral specificity came from CDR3 similarity only.

Only cases whose brain tissue showed the highest T cell transcript signatures were sequenced. Patients received at least one anti-epileptic drug before surgery. The origin of this receptor is a boy less than two years old with hemimegalencephaly and intractable seizures. The V and J genes are TRBV6-5 and TRBJ2-5, with D unresolved. The sequences come from peripheral blood, collected at surgery. CDR3 amino acids: CASSYLTGLGTQYF. The CDR3 coding sequence is TGTGCCAGCAGTTATCTGACCGGGCTGGGGACCCAGTACTTC.